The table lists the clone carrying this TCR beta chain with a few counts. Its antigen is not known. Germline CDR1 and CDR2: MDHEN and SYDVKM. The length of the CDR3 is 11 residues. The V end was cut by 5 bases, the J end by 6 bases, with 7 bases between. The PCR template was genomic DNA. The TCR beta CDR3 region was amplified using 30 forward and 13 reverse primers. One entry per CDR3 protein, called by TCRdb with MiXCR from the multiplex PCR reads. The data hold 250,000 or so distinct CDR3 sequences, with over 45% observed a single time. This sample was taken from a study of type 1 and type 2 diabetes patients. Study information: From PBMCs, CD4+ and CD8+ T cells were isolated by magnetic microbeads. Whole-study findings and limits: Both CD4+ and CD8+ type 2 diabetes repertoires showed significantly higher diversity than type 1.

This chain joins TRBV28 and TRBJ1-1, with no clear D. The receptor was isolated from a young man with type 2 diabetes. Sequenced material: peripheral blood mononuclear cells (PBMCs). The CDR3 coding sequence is TGTGCCAGCAGTGTGGGAGCTGAAGCTTTCTTT. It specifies CASSVGAEAFF.